The clone carrying this T cell receptor beta chain is medium-sized. Its antigen remains unidentified. The data were taken from a study of immune heterogeneity within non-small cell lung tumors. Study outcomes and limitations: With an R of 0.3 to 0.35, local T-cell clonality correlated moderately but significantly with local tumor mutational burden. High-frequency T-cell receptor beta clonotypes were largely distinct between individual patients.

V was shortened by 7 bases and J by 0 bases, with 14 bases between the two germline ends. The CDR3 is made up of 15 amino acids. Per the germline V gene, CDR1 is MNHEY and CDR2 is SVGEGT. Template input, which was bulk tumor genomic DNA, totaled 600 to 700 ng per sample. Biopsy collection occurred during surgery, with several far-apart biopsies per primary tumor. The cohort was untreated, with newly diagnosed non-small cell lung cancer undergoing curative surgery. Sample donors consisted of newly diagnosed non-small cell lung cancer patients who were undergoing surgery with curative intent. A first 10-cycle multiplex round used 32 V-gene and 13 J-gene primers on TCR beta CDR3. TCRdb re-analysed the multiplex PCR reads in MiXCR, keeping a single row per CDR3 protein. Of 5,000 to 7,000 distinct CDR3 sequences in the sample, about 21% are singletons; the top ten hold around 9.7%.

The specimen sequenced was lung tumor tissue. V usage is TRBV6-2 or TRBV6-3 and J usage is TRBJ2-3; maybe TRBD2 (6 bases). The sequence was obtained from a woman in her sixties with non-small cell lung cancer. CDR3 nucleotide sequence: TGTGCCAGCAAAAAATCTAGCGCCAGCACAGATACGCAGTATTTT. Residues: CASKKSSASTDTQYF.